The rows below give T cell receptor beta chains drawn from one sample of a study of blood T cell repertoires in COVID-19. Produced via immunoSEQ multiplex PCR; TCRdb's table is partial and in-frame only. The table includes approximately 230,000 clones, 86% detected once. The sequenced sample consisted of peripheral blood. The origin of the receptors is a young man who had recovered from COVID-19. The CDR3 runs from the conserved cysteine through the conserved F or W. A D gene is named only where the DNA matches it firmly. The size of a clone is reported for some rows only, either as once, few or many, or as a class for expanded clones.

V gene	D gene	clone size	J gene	CDR3 DNA	CDR3 protein
TRBV5-1	TRBD1	-	TRBJ2-1	TGCGCCAGCAGCTACGTGGGACAGGGAGGAGATGAGCAGTTCTTC	CASSYVGQGGDEQFF
TRBV5-8	TRBD1	-	TRBJ2-3	TGTGCCAGCAGCTCACAGGGGCTGAGCACAGATACGCAGTATTTT	CASSSQGLSTDTQYF
TRBV21-1	-	-	TRBJ2-2	TGTGCCAGCAGCAAAGGAAACGGGGGGGCCCCCGGGGAGCTGTTTTTT	CASSKGNGGAPGELFF
TRBV6-6	-	-	TRBJ2-7	TGTGCCAGCAGTTACTCGTCGAGCTACGAGCAGTACTTC	CASSYSSSYEQYF
TRBV6-6	TRBD1	-	TRBJ1-2	TGTGCCAGCAGTTACACAACAGGGGGCCAGCAAGGCTACACCTTC	CASSYTTGGQQGYTF
TRBV9	-	-	TRBJ2-7	TGTGCCAGCAGCGTAGGGCAGGGATTCTCCTACGAGCAGTACTTC	CASSVGQGFSYEQYF
TRBV6-4	-	few	TRBJ2-1	TGTGCCAGCAGTGACTTATCAGGTGAAAATGAGCAGTTCTTC	CASSDLSGENEQFF
TRBV9	-	-	TRBJ1-3	TGTGCCAGCAGCTTCGGCCCGGGGGGGTTGTCTGGAAACACCATATATTTT	CASSFGPGGLSGNTIYF
TRBV13	-	-	TRBJ1-1	TGTGCCAGCAGCTTAGAGGGGCACACTGAAGCTTTCTTT	CASSLEGHTEAFF
TRBV6-2/TRBV6-3	-	once	TRBJ1-4	TGTGCCAGCAGTCCCCTGCGGTACGCAACTAATGAAAAACTGTTTTTT	CASSPLRYATNEKLFF
TRBV15	TRBD1	-	TRBJ1-6	TGTGCCACCAGCAGAGGCGAGGGACAGGGGGCTGGGCTCTACCCCCTCCACTTT	CATSRGEGQGAGLYPLHF
TRBV6-5	-	-	TRBJ1-2	TGTGCCAGCAGTTACCCCCTCCCGGGAGGCTACACCTTC	CASSYPLPGGYTF
TRBV10-2	TRBD1	-	TRBJ1-2	TGCGCCAGCAACCCAGGACAGGGCTATGGCTACACCTTC	CASNPGQGYGYTF
TRBV11-3	TRBD2	-	TRBJ2-3	TGTGCCAGCAGCTTAGGAGGGTCTAGCGGGGGCACAGATACGCAGTATTTT	CASSLGGSSGGTDTQYF
TRBV24-1	TRBD2	-	TRBJ2-3	TGTGCCACCAGTGATTTCACGGGTAGCGGGGGAAGAGATACGCAGTATTTT	CATSDFTGSGGRDTQYF
TRBV11-2	-	once	TRBJ2-7	TGTGCCAGCAGCTCCGGTACCCGGGAGCAGTACTTC	CASSSGTREQYF
TRBV18	-	-	TRBJ1-2	TGTGCCAGCTCACCACCGTGGACAGACTATGGCTACACCTTC	CASSPPWTDYGYTF
TRBV11-2	TRBD2	-	TRBJ2-1	TGTGCCAGCAGCAGCGGGGGGGCCATTTTGTTCTTC	CASSSGGAILFF
TRBV18	-	-	TRBJ2-7	TGTGCCAGCTCACCAGGGCAGGGGCCCCCCTACGAGCAGTACTTC	CASSPGQGPPYEQYF
TRBV30	-	-	TRBJ1-6	TGTGCCTGGAGTGTATGGGCAGGGGAAAATTCACCCCTCCACTTT	CAWSVWAGENSPLHF
TRBV12-3/TRBV12-4	-	-	TRBJ2-5	TGTGCCAGCAGTTTACGAGGGCAAGAGACCCAGTACTTC	CASSLRGQETQYF
TRBV28	-	-	TRBJ1-2	TGTGCCAGCAGTTTACCTAACCGGGGGGATGGCTACACCTTC	CASSLPNRGDGYTF
TRBV5-6	-	-	TRBJ1-5	TGTGCCAGCAGCTTGCGCAGGGGCCCGTATAGCAATCAGCCCCAGCATTTT	CASSLRRGPYSNQPQHF
TRBV5-6	-	-	TRBJ1-2	TGTGCCAGCAGCTTAAGGAGAAGCTATGGCTACACCTTC	CASSLRRSYGYTF
TRBV5-4	TRBD1	-	TRBJ1-2	TGTGCCAGCAGCTTCACTGGGACAGGGAACTATGGCTACACCTTC	CASSFTGTGNYGYTF
TRBV19	-	-	TRBJ1-6	TGTGCCAGTAGTACCCGACACGGGGGCTCCTATAATTCACCCCTCCACTTT	CASSTRHGGSYNSPLHF
TRBV10-2	-	once	TRBJ2-7	TGCGCCAGCAGTGAGTCACGAGCGGCCTCCTACGAGCAGTACTTC	CASSESRAASYEQYF
TRBV19	TRBD1	once	TRBJ2-7	TGTGCCAGTAGTATTTCGACAGGGGGCAACGAGCAGTACTTC	CASSISTGGNEQYF
TRBV7-8	TRBD1	-	TRBJ1-2	TGTGCCAGCAGCCCAGTTCAGGGACAGGACAGTGTGGGAGGCTACACCTTC	CASSPVQGQDSVGGYTF
TRBV18	TRBD1	-	TRBJ1-2	TGTGCCAGCTCACCACAGGAGGGACAGGGGATGGGGAATGGCTACACCTTC	CASSPQEGQGMGNGYTF
TRBV4-3	TRBD2	-	TRBJ2-5	TGCGCCAGCAGCAAACTAGCGGGGATGGAGACCCAGTACTTC	CASSKLAGMETQYF
TRBV6-5	-	-	TRBJ2-1	TGTGCCAGCACTTCCCTGACGGGGAATGAGCAGTTCTTC	CASTSLTGNEQFF
TRBV29-1	-	-	TRBJ2-7	TGCAGCGTTGAAGGGGAGGACGCCGAGCAGTACTTC	CSVEGEDAEQYF
TRBV6-5	TRBD1	-	TRBJ1-2	TGTGCCAGCAGTTACAGCTCCGGGACAGGGAGAGGCTACACCTTC	CASSYSSGTGRGYTF
TRBV27	TRBD1	-	TRBJ2-1	TGTGCCAGCAGTTGGACAGGGCCCAATGAGCAGTTCTTC	CASSWTGPNEQFF
TRBV2	-	-	TRBJ2-7	TGTGCCAGCAGCTGGGAAGGGGGTCGCGGCGAGCAGTACTTC	CASSWEGGRGEQYF